This entry lists 18 T cell receptor beta chains sequenced from one sample in a study of identical twins. In TCRdb, the 5' RACE reads were re-called with MiXCR into one record per CDR3 protein. The sample shows hundreds of thousands of distinct CDR3 sequences, 20% to 25% of them seen only once. The same data also went into a second study, on T cells expressing NK-cell markers.

The sample comprised CD4+ T cells sorted from blood. These receptors originate from a woman aged 18-29 years in good health.

The rearrangement links TRBV20-1 to TRBJ2-7; tentatively, D is TRBD2 (5 bases). Trimming shortened V by 1 base and J by 1 base, and 11 bases separated the two germline ends. This CDR3 comprises 14 residues. Germline CDR1 is DFQATT and CDR2 is SNEGSKA (reference sequence). The CDR3 loop is CSARGTRRSYEQYF. CDR3 in DNA: TGCAGTGCTAGAGGCACTAGGAGATCCTACGAGCAGTACTTC.

The chain carries TRBV27 and TRBJ2-7, with TRBD1 identical over 7 bases. V gave up 4 bases and J gave up 4 bases; unmatched junction bases: 10. Germline V gene lookup returns CDR1 MNHEY and CDR2 SMNVEV (reference sequence). The CDR3 covers 15 residues. The CDR3 spells CASSYTGVHSYEQYF. CDR3 nucleotide sequence: TGTGCCAGCAGTTATACAGGGGTCCATAGTTACGAGCAGTACTTC.

This rearrangement joins TRBV7-6 to TRBJ2-2, with TRBD2 as a possible D gene (6 bases). The V end lost 3 bases, the J end lost 2 bases, and 19 bases lay between the germline ends. The CDR3 extends over 18 amino acids. CDR1 is SGHVS and CDR2 is FNYEAQ in the germline V gene. The CDR3 protein is CASSFRLGGAINTGELFF. The CDR3, as DNA: TGTGCCAGCAGCTTCAGACTAGGTGGGGCTATCAACACCGGGGAGCTGTTTTTT.

A few counts support this clonotype. V usage is TRBV7-3 and J usage is TRBJ2-2; D unresolved. Looked up from germline, CDR1 is SGHTA and CDR2 is FQGTGA. The V end was cut by 8 bases, the J end by 2 bases, with 12 bases between. The CDR3 has 14 amino acids. The CDR3 DNA follows: TGTGCCAGCTGCCCCGGGCCTAACACCGGGGAGCTGTTTTTT. Translated, it gives CASCPGPNTGELFF.

This rearrangement joins TRBV29-1 to TRBJ2-7; D gene unclear. Germline V gene data show CDR1 as SQVTM and CDR2 as ANQGSEA. The CDR3 sequence is 13 residues long. The V end was cut by 0 bases, the J end by 6 bases, with 12 bases between. The CDR3 region is CSVEDQAGSEQYF. In DNA, the CDR3 is TGCAGCGTTGAAGATCAAGCAGGCTCCGAGCAGTACTTC.

The gene calls are TRBV11-1 and TRBJ2-1; no clear D. Trimming removed 5 bases at V and 15 bases at J, with 17 bases between. In germline, CDR1 is SGHAT, CDR2 FQDESV (reference sequence). CDR3 length: 12 residues. CDR3 nucleotides: TGTGCCAGCAGCCCCGGCGGCCCTCGCGCGTTCTTC. Protein sequence: CASSPGGPRAFF.

The sample holds a few counts of this clonotype. The CDR3 spells CAWSVMGYEQYF. The CDR3 bases are TGTGCCTGGAGTGTAATGGGCTACGAGCAGTACTTC. The V gene is TRBV30, the J gene TRBJ2-7; the D is unclear. V lost 0 bases and J 3 bases, leaving 6 bases between the germline ends. CDR1 and CDR2 from the germline V gene are GTSNPN and SVGIG (reference sequence). CDR3 size: 12 residues.

V and J are TRBV20-1 and TRBJ1-1; no firm D call. In germline, CDR1 is DFQATT, CDR2 SNEGSKA (reference sequence). CDR3 size: 13 residues. V was trimmed by 1 base and J by 1 base, leaving 7 bases between them. Written as DNA, the CDR3 is TGCAGTGCTAGAGCCCGGGGGAACACTGAAGCTTTCTTT. This translates into CSARARGNTEAFF.

This clonotype was counted ten times or more. This chain uses TRBV12-3 or TRBV12-4 with TRBJ2-1; 8 bases agree with TRBD2. V gave up 6 bases and J gave up 0 bases; unmatched junction bases: 4. The CDR3 consists of 15 residues. DNA for the CDR3: TGTGCCAGCAGCTTAAGCGGGAGCTCCTACAATGAGCAGTTCTTC. Protein: CASSLSGSSYNEQFF.

This clonotype was seen only a few times. This rearrangement joins TRBV6-5 to TRBJ1-2; D is possibly TRBD1 (6 bases). V dropped 0 bases and J dropped 4 bases, with 18 bases sitting between them. CDR1 and CDR2 (germline): MNHEY, SVGAGI. The CDR3 consists of 17 residues. CDR3 in amino acids: CASSYSLGQGTLYGYTF. The CDR3 DNA reads TGTGCCAGCAGTTACTCATTGGGGCAGGGGACGCTCTATGGCTACACCTTC.

This clonotype turned up a few times. The chain has TRBV10-3 and TRBJ2-1, with a weak D call TRBD1 (6 bases). The CDR3 runs 19 residues. The germline V gene encodes CDR1 ENHRY and CDR2 SYGVKD. V was clipped by 0 bases and J by 12 bases, with 30 bases between them. In DNA form, the CDR3 reads TGTGCCATCAGTGAGTCGTACATTGGAACAGGGACAAGAGGGCTATGGCAGTTCTTC. It specifies CAISESYIGTGTRGLWQFF.

This clonotype was seen at least ten times. V gene TRBV12-3 or TRBV12-4 combines with J gene TRBJ2-5; D is unresolved. V was clipped by 3 bases and J by 1 base, with 6 bases between them. CDR3 size: 13 residues. The CDR3 DNA reads TGTGCCAGCAGTTTTCTAGGCCAAGAGACCCAGTACTTC. This encodes CASSFLGQETQYF.

The rearrangement links TRBV10-3 to TRBJ2-1; 13 bases align to TRBD2. V was pared by 5 bases and J by 3 bases, with 4 bases of the junction left unmatched. Looked up from germline, CDR1 is ENHRY and CDR2 is SYGVKD. This CDR3 has 16 residues. CDR3: CAISIRTSGSYNEQFF. In DNA form, the CDR3 reads TGTGCCATCAGTATTAGGACTAGCGGGAGCTACAATGAGCAGTTCTTC.

This clonotype has just a few counts. V is TRBV6-2 or TRBV6-3 and J is TRBJ2-1, with TRBD2 matching 7 bases. With V trimmed by 5 bases and J by 14 bases, 9 bases remained unmatched. The CDR3 is 12 residues long. Germline lookup yields CDR1 MNHEY and CDR2 SVGEGT. Here the CDR3 reads CASSPYSGIEFF. The CDR3 coding sequence is TGTGCCAGCAGTCCCTACAGCGGGATCGAGTTCTTC.

This clonotype was observed a handful of times. The rearrangement joins TRBV12-3 or TRBV12-4 to TRBJ2-7; a weak D match, TRBD1 (5 bases). This CDR3 is 13 amino acids long. V was trimmed by 3 bases and J by 2 bases, leaving 8 bases between them. CDR3 amino acids: CASSFRQTYEQYF. Here the CDR3 DNA reads TGTGCCAGCAGTTTTCGACAGACCTACGAGCAGTACTTC.

The V call is TRBV12-3 or TRBV12-4, the J call TRBJ2-7; D tentatively reads TRBD1 or TRBD2 (5 bases each). The V and J ends lost 3 bases and 4 bases respectively, with 13 bases between them. This CDR3 has 14 amino acids. CDR3 sequence reads: CASSFAGSRYEQYF. The CDR3 coding sequence is TGTGCCAGCAGTTTCGCAGGGAGTAGGTACGAGCAGTACTTC.

The rearrangement joins TRBV2 to TRBJ1-2; D not certain. This CDR3 comprises 15 residues. V dropped 2 bases and J dropped 0 bases, with 10 bases sitting between them. The germline V gene encodes CDR1 SNHLY and CDR2 FYNNEI. CDR3 bases: TGTGCCAGCAGTGAAAGGGCAGGATCTAACTATGGCTACACCTTC. It is translated as CASSERAGSNYGYTF. The entire variable domain, with the rest obtained from reference TRBV2 and TRBJ1-2, is as follows: EPEVTQTPSHQVTQMGQEVILRCVPISNHLYFYWYRQILGQKVEFLVSFYNNEISEKSEIFDDQFSVERPDGSNFTLKIRSTKLEDSAMYFCASSERAGSNYGYTFGSGTRLTVV.

This rearrangement joins TRBV20-1 to TRBJ2-5, with 8 bases that match TRBD2. The germline V gene encodes CDR1 DFQATT and CDR2 SNEGSKA (reference sequence). Trimming cost V 3 bases and J 4 bases; bases outside gene matches: 13. This CDR3 contains 16 residues. DNA for the CDR3: TGCAGTGCTAGTGTGGGCGGGAGGAATCTCGGAGAGACCCAGTACTTC. It specifies CSASVGGRNLGETQYF.